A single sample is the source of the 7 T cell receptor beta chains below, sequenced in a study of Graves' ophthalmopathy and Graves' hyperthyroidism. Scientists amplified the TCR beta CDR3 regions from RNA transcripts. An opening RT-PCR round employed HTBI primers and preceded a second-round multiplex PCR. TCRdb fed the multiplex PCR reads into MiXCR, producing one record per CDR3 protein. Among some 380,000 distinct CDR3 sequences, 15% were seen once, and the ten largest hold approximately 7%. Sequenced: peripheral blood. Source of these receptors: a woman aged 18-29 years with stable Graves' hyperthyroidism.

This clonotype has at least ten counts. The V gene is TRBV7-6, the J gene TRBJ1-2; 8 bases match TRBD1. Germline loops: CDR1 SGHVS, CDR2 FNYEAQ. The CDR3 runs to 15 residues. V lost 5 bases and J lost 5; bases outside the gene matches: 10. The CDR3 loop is CASSPGQAGLYGYTF. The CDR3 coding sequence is TGTGCCAGCAGCCCGGGACAGGCGGGCTTATATGGCTACACCTTC.

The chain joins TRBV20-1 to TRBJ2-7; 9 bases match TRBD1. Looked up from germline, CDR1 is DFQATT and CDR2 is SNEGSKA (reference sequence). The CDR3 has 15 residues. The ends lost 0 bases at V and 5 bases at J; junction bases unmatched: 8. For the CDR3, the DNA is TGCAGTGCTAGAGATCCCCGGGACAGGGTGAACGAGCAGTACTTC. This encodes CSARDPRDRVNEQYF.

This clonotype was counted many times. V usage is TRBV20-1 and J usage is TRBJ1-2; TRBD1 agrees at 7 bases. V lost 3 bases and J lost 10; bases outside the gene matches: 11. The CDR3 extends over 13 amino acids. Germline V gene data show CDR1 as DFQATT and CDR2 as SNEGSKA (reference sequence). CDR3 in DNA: TGCAGTGCTAGTAGGACCGGGACAGAAGACTACACCTTC. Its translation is CSASRTGTEDYTF.

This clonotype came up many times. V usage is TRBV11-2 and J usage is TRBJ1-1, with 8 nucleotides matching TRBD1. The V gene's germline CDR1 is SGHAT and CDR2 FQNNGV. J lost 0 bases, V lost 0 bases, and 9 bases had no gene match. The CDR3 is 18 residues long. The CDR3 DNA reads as TGTGCCAGCAGCTTAGATGGCGGGCAGGGGGCTATGAACACTGAAGCTTTCTTT. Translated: CASSLDGGQGAMNTEAFF.

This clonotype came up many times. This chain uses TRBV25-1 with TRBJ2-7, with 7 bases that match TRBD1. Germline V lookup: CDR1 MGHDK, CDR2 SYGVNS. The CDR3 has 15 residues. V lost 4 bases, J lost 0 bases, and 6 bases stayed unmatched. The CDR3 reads CASSVNRDSSYEQYF. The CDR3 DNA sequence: TGTGCCAGCAGTGTAAACCGGGACAGCTCCTACGAGCAGTACTTC.

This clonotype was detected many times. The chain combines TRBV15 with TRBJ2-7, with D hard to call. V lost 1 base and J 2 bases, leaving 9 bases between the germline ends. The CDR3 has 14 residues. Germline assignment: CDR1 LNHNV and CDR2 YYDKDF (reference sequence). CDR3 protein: CATSRAELPYEQYF. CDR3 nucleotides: TGTGCCACCAGCAGAGCTGAACTTCCCTACGAGCAGTACTTC. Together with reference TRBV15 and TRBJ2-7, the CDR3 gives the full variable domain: DAMVIQNPRYQVTQFGKPVTLSCSQTLNHNVMYWYQQKSSQAPKLLFHYYDKDFNNEADTPDNFQSRRPNTSFCFLDIRSPGLGDTAMYLCATSRAELPYEQYFGPGTRLTVT.

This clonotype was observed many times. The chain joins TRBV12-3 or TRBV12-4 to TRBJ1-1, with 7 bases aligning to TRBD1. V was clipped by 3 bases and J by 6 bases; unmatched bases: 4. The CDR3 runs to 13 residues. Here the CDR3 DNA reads TGTGCCAGCAGTTTGACAGGGTGGCCTGAAGCTTTCTTT. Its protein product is CASSLTGWPEAFF.